This is a list of T cell receptor beta chains from one sample in a study of T cell repertoires in ileal Crohn's disease. Assay used: immunoSEQ multiplex PCR; TCRdb lists only in-frame clones, some missing. The sample records over 7,500 clones, just over 75% being singletons. Material: ileal tissue. All receptors derive from an adult with Crohn's disease. CDR3s include the opening cysteine and the closing phenylalanine or tryptophan. D genes are given only for firm matches. Some rows mark clone size as missing; the rest say once, few, many or name a class of expanded clone.

TRBV29-1	.	TRBJ2-2	.	TGCAGCGTTCTCACCCAGACGAACACCGGGGAGCTGTTTTTT	CSVLTQTNTGELFF
TRBV5-4	.	TRBJ2-5	TRBD2	TGTGCCAGCAGCCTGGTAGCGGGAGCGGGACAAGAGACCCAGTACTTC	CASSLVAGAGQETQYF
TRBV2	.	TRBJ1-2	TRBD1	TGTGCCAGCAGTGTAGACGACAGGGCGACGGGCTACACCTTC	CASSVDDRATGYTF
TRBV15	once	TRBJ1-5	TRBD1	TGTGCCACCAGCAGAGAACAGGGGAGCAATCAGCCCCAGCATTTT	CATSREQGSNQPQHF
TRBV2	.	TRBJ2-7	.	TGTGCCAGCGGGGAGTGGCGGTCCTACGAGCAGTACTTC	CASGEWRSYEQYF
TRBV10-3	.	TRBJ1-2	.	TGTGCCATCAGTGAAGGGAGTCCCTATGGCTACACCTTC	CAISEGSPYGYTF
TRBV18	once	TRBJ1-3	TRBD1	TGTGCCAGCTCACCTACCCGACAGGGGACCGCTGGAAACACCATATATTTT	CASSPTRQGTAGNTIYF
TRBV23-1	.	TRBJ2-7	TRBD1	TGCGCCAGCAGTCAAACGCCGGGACAGGGGGGGTACGAGCAGTACTTC	CASSQTPGQGGYEQYF
TRBV28	.	TRBJ2-7	TRBD2	TGTGCCAGCAGTTTAGGACTAGCGGGAGACGAGCAGTACTTC	CASSLGLAGDEQYF
TRBV6-6	.	TRBJ2-3	TRBD2	TGTGCCAGCAGTTACAGGGCAGCGGGAGGAGATACGCAGTATTTT	CASSYRAAGGDTQYF
TRBV10-3	.	TRBJ2-1	.	TGTGCCATCAGACCCGGGTCCGCCTACAATGAGCAGTTCTTC	CAIRPGSAYNEQFF
TRBV19	.	TRBJ2-3	.	TGTGCCAGTAGTATAGTCGCAGGGCGGCCAGATACGCAGTATTTT	CASSIVAGRPDTQYF
TRBV19	.	TRBJ2-1	TRBD1	TGTGCCAGTAGTCCAGGGACAGCTCAGTTCTTC	CASSPGTAQFF
TRBV11-2	.	TRBJ2-7	TRBD1	TGTGCCAGCAGCTTGGGACAGGGGAGGGACGAGCAGTACTTC	CASSLGQGRDEQYF
TRBV28	.	TRBJ2-7	TRBD2	TGTGCCAGCAGTTTAGATCTAGCGGGTGCCGAGCAGTACTTC	CASSLDLAGAEQYF
TRBV7-2	few	TRBJ2-3	TRBD2	TGTGCCAGCAGCTTAGTCGGGGGGGCTCGGGATACGCAGTATTTT	CASSLVGGARDTQYF
TRBV5-1	.	TRBJ2-6	TRBD1	TGCGCCAGCAGCTTAATCTCCGGGACAGGGGGCTCTGGGGCCAACGTCCTGACTTTC	CASSLISGTGGSGANVLTF
TRBV7-2	.	TRBJ1-4	.	TGTGCCAGCAGCTTAGCGTTCGGGCAGGGAGGGGAAAAACTGTTTTTT	CASSLAFGQGGEKLFF
TRBV6-1	medium-sized	TRBJ1-5	.	TGTGCCAGCAGCCCGACAGGAGGCATCAATCAGCCCCAGCATTTT	CASSPTGGINQPQHF
TRBV7-9	few	TRBJ1-2	.	TGTGCCAGCAGCCCAGCGCGCGAGGCCGGTGGCTACACCTTC	CASSPAREAGGYTF
TRBV5-3	.	TRBJ1-6	.	TGTGCCAGAAGCGAGGGGGGGGCGACTTCACCCCTCCACTTT	CARSEGGATSPLHF
TRBV11-3	.	TRBJ2-2	TRBD2	TGTGCCAGCAGCTTAGGCCTAGCGGGAGGTCGCGGGGAGCTGTTTTTT	CASSLGLAGGRGELFF
TRBV27	.	TRBJ1-1	TRBD1	TGTGCCAGCAGTTTTCGGACAGGGGGAGACACTGAAGCTTTCTTT	CASSFRTGGDTEAFF
TRBV5-5	once	TRBJ1-5	TRBD1	TGTGCCAGCAGCTTCGAGACAGGGAATCAGCCCCAGCATTTT	CASSFETGNQPQHF
TRBV20-1	.	TRBJ1-3	.	TGCAGTGCCGGAGGGGGAAACACCATATATTTT	CSAGGGNTIYF
TRBV5-1	.	TRBJ2-1	TRBD2	TGCGCCAGCAGCGGGTTGACTAGCGGACAGTACAATGAGCAGTTCTTC	CASSGLTSGQYNEQFF
TRBV7-2	once	TRBJ2-7	TRBD1	TGTGCCAGCAGCTTAGAAGGGACAGGCCCGGAGCAGTACTTC	CASSLEGTGPEQYF
TRBV7-9	.	TRBJ2-2	TRBD2	TGTGCCAGCAGCTTAGGAGCGGGAGCGACCGGGGAGCTGTTTTTT	CASSLGAGATGELFF
TRBV7-6	.	TRBJ2-5	TRBD1	TGTGCCAGCAGCTTAGGGACAGGCCCCCAAGAGACCCAGTACTTC	CASSLGTGPQETQYF
TRBV30	.	TRBJ1-2	TRBD1	TGTGCCTGGACCACCGGGACAGATGGCTACACCTTC	CAWTTGTDGYTF
TRBV19	few	TRBJ1-2	TRBD1	TGTGCCAGTAGCCTGGGACAGGGCGGTGGCTACACCTTC	CASSLGQGGGYTF
TRBV4-2	.	TRBJ2-2	.	TGTGCCAGCAGCCAAGTTGTCCGGGGAACCGGGGAGCTGTTTTTT	CASSQVVRGTGELFF
TRBV7-2	.	TRBJ2-1	.	TGTGCCAGCAGCTTCGGGTATGAGCAGTTCTTC	CASSFGYEQFF
TRBV4-2	few	TRBJ1-2	TRBD1	TGTGCCAGCAGCCAAGAAAGAGTTCGGGACAGGGGAGTGGATGGCTACACCTTC	CASSQERVRDRGVDGYTF
TRBV7-2	.	TRBJ2-3	.	TGTGCCAGCAGCCCGCCCGAGGCCCGAGATACGCAGTATTTT	CASSPPEARDTQYF
TRBV5-4	few	TRBJ2-1	TRBD2	TGTGCCAGCAGCTCGGGGACTAGCGGGAATCTGCAATACAATGAGCAGTTCTTC	CASSSGTSGNLQYNEQFF
TRBV18	.	TRBJ1-2	.	TGTGCCAGCTCACCAACCGGGCCTCAGGGAAGCTATGGCTACACCTTC	CASSPTGPQGSYGYTF